The 22 T cell receptor beta chains reported below all come from one sample, sequenced in a study of shared clonotypes between healthy human individuals. Repertoires were generated with immunoSEQ multiplex PCR, while TCRdb's copy carries only in-frame clones and drops some. The table records about 2.5 million clones, 85% to 95% of them present only once. Sequencing was done on a sample of naive CD4+ T cells from PBMCs. Subset in this sample: CD45RA+ positively selected. The receptors were sampled from a man aged 18 to 29 in good health. Some clones in this sample may be carry-over from other donors' samples.

The chain has TRBV7-2 and TRBJ2-7; D possibly matches TRBD1 or TRBD2 (6 bases each). Germline assignment: CDR1 SGHTA and CDR2 FQGNSA. V lost 2 bases and J lost 2, with 7 bases in between. This CDR3 contains 13 residues. The chain's CDR3 is CASSLRGAYEQYF. As DNA, the CDR3 is TGTGCCAGCAGCTTAAGGGGGGCCTACGAGCAGTACTTC.

This chain uses TRBV19 with TRBJ2-5; TRBD1 matches at 10 bases. The trim removed 9 bases at V and 4 bases at J, leaving 5 bases unmatched. Per the germline V gene, CDR1 is LNHDA and CDR2 is SQIVND (reference sequence). The CDR3 extends over 13 amino acids. The CDR3 DNA reads as TGTGCCAGGACAGGGGGCAGGGGAGAGACCCAGTACTTC. It is translated as CARTGGRGETQYF.

The chain uses TRBV7-9 and TRBJ1-1; TRBD1 might be the D (6 bases). V was cut by 5 bases and J by 0 bases, with 22 bases left in between. Germline-derived CDR1 and CDR2 are SEHNR and FQNEAQ (reference sequence). The CDR3 runs 18 residues. The CDR3: CASSQRTARNIMNTEAFF. CDR3 bases: TGTGCCAGCAGCCAACGGACAGCCCGTAACATCATGAACACTGAAGCTTTCTTT.

The chain links TRBV2 to TRBJ1-5, with TRBD1 as a possible D gene (5 bases). Germline lookup yields CDR1 SNHLY and CDR2 FYNNEI. The CDR3 extends over 16 amino acids. V dropped 6 bases and J dropped 1 base, with 16 bases sitting between them. The CDR3 nucleotides read TGTGCCAGCAGGAGGACAACCGGGACCAGCAATCAGCCCCAGCATTTT. Residues: CASRRTTGTSNQPQHF.

The chain uses TRBV27 and TRBJ2-2; 7 bases match TRBD2. The trim removed 8 bases at V and 1 base at J, leaving 16 bases unmatched. There are 18 residues in the CDR3. The germline CDR1 and CDR2 sequences are MNHEY and SMNVEV (reference sequence). The CDR3, as DNA: TGTGCCAGCCTCCGACCGCGGGCTAGCGGACGGAACACCGGGGAGCTGTTTTTT. Translated, it gives CASLRPRASGRNTGELFF.

This chain uses TRBV6-6 with TRBJ1-1; 7 nucleotides match TRBD1. Per germline, CDR1 MNHNY and CDR2 SVGAGI (reference sequence). The CDR3 runs 15 residues. With V trimmed by 5 bases and J by 4 bases, 10 bases remained unmatched. This chain's CDR3 is CASSRDRQVGTEAFF. In DNA, the CDR3 is TGTGCCAGCAGTAGGGACAGACAAGTGGGCACTGAAGCTTTCTTT.

The chain uses TRBV5-8 and TRBJ1-5, with 10 bases lining up with TRBD1. The CDR3 has 15 residues. The V gene's germline CDR1 is SGHTS and CDR2 YDEGEE. The trim removed 4 bases at V and 6 bases at J, leaving 7 bases unmatched. The CDR3 DNA reads as TGTGCCAGCAGCGCCGGGACAGGGGATGGTCAGCCCCAGCATTTT. Protein sequence: CASSAGTGDGQPQHF.

This rearrangement joins TRBV7-2 to TRBJ1-2; tentative D call: TRBD1 (6 bases). Germline V gene lookup returns CDR1 SGHTA and CDR2 FQGNSA. The V end lost 5 bases, the J end lost 3 bases, and 10 bases lay between the germline ends. The CDR3 is 13 amino acids. CDR3 sequence: CASSPGGHYGYTF. CDR3 nucleotides: TGTGCCAGCAGCCCTGGGGGGCACTATGGCTACACCTTC.

The gene calls are TRBV6-6 and TRBJ1-3; TRBD1 might be the D (5 bases). V was shortened by 8 bases and J by 4 bases, with 21 bases between the two germline ends. The CDR3 contains 16 residues. The germline V gene encodes CDR1 MNHNY and CDR2 SVGAGI (reference sequence). Here the CDR3 reads CASPPEPGRGGNTIYF. CDR3 coding DNA: TGTGCCAGCCCACCCGAACCGGGACGGGGGGGAAACACCATATATTTT.

The chain combines TRBV28 with TRBJ2-7, with a weak D call TRBD2 (6 bases). There are 14 residues in the CDR3. The germline V gene encodes CDR1 MDHEN and CDR2 SYDVKM. V was trimmed by 5 bases and J by 12 bases, leaving 23 bases between them. For the CDR3, the DNA is TGTGCCAGCAGTCGTTTCGGGCCTAACGGAGGGTCGTACTTC. Translated: CASSRFGPNGGSYF.

The V call is TRBV28, the J call TRBJ2-1; 12 bases fit TRBD1. Trimming took 6 bases from V and 9 from J; bases not matched to a gene: 6. CDR3 length equals 14 residues. Germline lookup yields CDR1 MDHEN and CDR2 SYDVKM. This chain's CDR3 is CASSSGTGGGEQFF. CDR3 DNA sequence: TGTGCCAGCAGCTCTGGGACAGGGGGCGGTGAGCAGTTCTTC.

This chain joins TRBV5-5 and TRBJ1-1; possible D gene TRBD1, 5 bases. From germline, CDR1 is SGHKS and CDR2 YYEKEE (reference sequence). This CDR3 spans 15 amino acids. The ends were cut back, 0 bases at V and 6 bases at J, with 15 bases in the middle. The DNA for the CDR3 is TGTGCCAGCAGCTTGGTGGGGCAGGCGGGGGCTGAAGCTTTCTTT. Translation gives CASSLVGQAGAEAFF.

This clone was seen just once. The chain employs TRBV28 and TRBJ1-3; TRBD1 matches at 8 bases. The CDR3 runs to 15 residues. In germline, CDR1 is MDHEN, CDR2 SYDVKM. J was trimmed by 0 bases and V by 6 bases; bases with no gene match: 4. CDR3 sequence (DNA): TGTGCCAGCAGGACAGGGGTGAGCTCTGGAAACACCATATATTTT. Translation: CASRTGVSSGNTIYF.

The V call is TRBV6-6, the J call TRBJ2-1; D unresolved. The V and J ends lost 4 bases and 3 bases respectively, with 4 bases between them. The V gene's germline CDR1 is MNHNY and CDR2 SVGAGI (reference sequence). This CDR3 is built from 12 residues. DNA for the CDR3: TGTGCCAGCAGTTCAAACTACAATGAGCAGTTCTTC. Translating it yields CASSSNYNEQFF.

This sequence joins TRBV19 and TRBJ1-5; D is ambiguous. The CDR3 is 13 amino acids. Trimming removed 5 bases at V and 5 bases at J, with 10 bases between. Per germline, CDR1 LNHDA and CDR2 SQIVND (reference sequence). CDR3 bases: TGTGCCAGTAGTCTTAGAGGTGATCAGCCCCAGCATTTT. This encodes CASSLRGDQPQHF.

The chain recombines TRBV5-8 with TRBJ1-5, with 10 bases matching TRBD1. The CDR3 contains 17 residues. The germline gives CDR1 SGHTS, CDR2 YDEGEE. V trimming: 4 bases; J trimming: 1 base; junction bases outside the gene matches: 8. DNA for the CDR3: TGTGCCAGCAGCCTGGGACAGGGGATAGTAAGCAATCAGCCCCAGCATTTT. Its translation is CASSLGQGIVSNQPQHF.

The V gene is TRBV12-5, the J gene TRBJ2-2, with TRBD1 identical over 11 bases. The CDR3 loop spans 17 amino acids. Per germline, CDR1 LGHNT and CDR2 FRNRAP. V lost 0 bases to trimming and J lost 5 bases; unmatched junction nucleotides: 5. The CDR3 loop reads CASGLVPGTGGTGELFF. The CDR3 DNA reads as TGTGCTAGTGGTTTGGTACCTGGGACAGGGGGAACCGGGGAGCTGTTTTTT.

This chain links TRBV25-1 with TRBJ1-4, with 7 bases identical to TRBD1. Per the germline V gene, CDR1 is MGHDK and CDR2 is SYGVNS. The CDR3 length is 14 residues. V shed 3 bases and J 6 bases; nucleotides not matched to a gene: 4. CDR3 bases: TGTGCCAGCAGTGAGCAGGGGGGGGATGAAAAACTGTTTTTT. Translated, it gives CASSEQGGDEKLFF.

The chain has TRBV6-5 and TRBJ2-5; 7 bases are shared with TRBD1. Germline loops: CDR1 MNHEY, CDR2 SVGAGI. With 4 bases clipped from V and 2 bases from J, the junction kept 7 bases outside the gene matches. CDR3 size: 15 residues. Here the CDR3 DNA reads TGTGCCAGCAGTTCCCTCGGACAGGCTCAAGAGACCCAGTACTTC. Protein product: CASSSLGQAQETQYF.

The chain employs TRBV15 and TRBJ1-2; a weak D match, TRBD1 (5 bases). The CDR3 has 11 amino acids. V gave up 5 bases and J gave up 14 bases, with 15 bases separating them. The germline V gene encodes CDR1 LNHNV and CDR2 YYDKDF (reference sequence). CDR3 sequence: CATSGGEGRTF. In nucleotides, the CDR3 is TGTGCCACCAGCGGGGGGGAGGGCAGGACCTTC. The full variable domain, with the rest looked up from reference TRBV15 and TRBJ1-2, is DAMVIQNPRYQVTQFGKPVTLSCSQTLNHNVMYWYQQKSSQAPKLLFHYYDKDFNNEADTPDNFQSRRPNTSFCFLDIRSPGLGDTAMYLCATSGGEGRTFGSGTRLTVV.

This rearrangement joins TRBV7-2 to TRBJ2-1, with D possibly TRBD2 on 5 matching bases. V was pared by 3 bases and J by 3 bases, with 15 bases between. In germline, CDR1 is SGHTA, CDR2 FQGNSA. The CDR3 sequence is 16 residues long. For the CDR3, the DNA is TGTGCCAGCAGCTTTTTAGCGCCCTATTTCTACAATGAGCAGTTCTTC. Translated: CASSFLAPYFYNEQFF.

This chain joins TRBV5-6 and TRBJ2-5; D may match TRBD1 or TRBD2 (5 bases each). The DNA matches TRBJ2-7 better at its end, which makes the J call doubtful. The CDR3 consists of 14 residues. Germline CDR1 and CDR2: SGHDT and YYEEEE. The CDR3 loop is CASSGGRTSYEQYF. CDR3 DNA: TGTGCCAGCAGCGGGGGACGGACATCCTACGAGCAGTACTTC.